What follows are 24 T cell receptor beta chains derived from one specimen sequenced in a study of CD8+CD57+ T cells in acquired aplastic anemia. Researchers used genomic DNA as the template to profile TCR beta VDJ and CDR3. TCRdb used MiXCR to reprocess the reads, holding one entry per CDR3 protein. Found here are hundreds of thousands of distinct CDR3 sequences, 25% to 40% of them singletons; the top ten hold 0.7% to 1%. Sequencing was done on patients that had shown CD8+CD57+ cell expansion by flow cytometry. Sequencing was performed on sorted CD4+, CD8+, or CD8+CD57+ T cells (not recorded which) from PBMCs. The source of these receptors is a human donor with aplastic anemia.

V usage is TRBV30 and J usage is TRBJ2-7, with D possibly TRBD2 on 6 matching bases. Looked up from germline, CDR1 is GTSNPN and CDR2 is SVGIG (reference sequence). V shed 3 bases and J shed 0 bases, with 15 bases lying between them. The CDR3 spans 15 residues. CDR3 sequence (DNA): TGTGCCTGGAGGGGGGGACGGCTAAGCTCCTACGAGCAGTACTTC. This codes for CAWRGGRLSSYEQYF.

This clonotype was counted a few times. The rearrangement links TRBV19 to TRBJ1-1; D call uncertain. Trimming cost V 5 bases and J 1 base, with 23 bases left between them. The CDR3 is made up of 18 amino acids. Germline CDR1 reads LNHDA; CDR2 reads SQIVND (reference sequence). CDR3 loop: CASSYESTNRNPNTEAFF. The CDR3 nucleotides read TGTGCCAGTAGTTACGAATCCACAAACCGGAACCCGAACACTGAAGCTTTCTTT.

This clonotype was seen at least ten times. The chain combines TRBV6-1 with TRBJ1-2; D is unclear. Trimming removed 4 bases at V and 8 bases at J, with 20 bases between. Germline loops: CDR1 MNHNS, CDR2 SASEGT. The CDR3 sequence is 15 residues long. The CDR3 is CASSVGLPLTGGYTF. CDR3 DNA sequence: TGTGCCAGCAGTGTTGGACTTCCCCTTACCGGGGGCTACACCTTC.

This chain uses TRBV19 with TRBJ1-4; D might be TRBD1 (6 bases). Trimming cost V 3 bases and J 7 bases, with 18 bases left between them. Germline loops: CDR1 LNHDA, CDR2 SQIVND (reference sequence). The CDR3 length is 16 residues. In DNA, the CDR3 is TGTGCCAGTAGTATCAGAGGGGGGGGCGGCGGTGAAAAACTGTTTTTT. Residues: CASSIRGGGGGEKLFF.

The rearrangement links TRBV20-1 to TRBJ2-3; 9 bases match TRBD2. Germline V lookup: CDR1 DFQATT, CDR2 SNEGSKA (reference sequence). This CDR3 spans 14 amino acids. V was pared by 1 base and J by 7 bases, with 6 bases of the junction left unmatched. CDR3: CSARAALAGYTQYF. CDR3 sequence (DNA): TGCAGTGCTAGAGCCGCACTAGCGGGTTATACGCAGTATTTT.

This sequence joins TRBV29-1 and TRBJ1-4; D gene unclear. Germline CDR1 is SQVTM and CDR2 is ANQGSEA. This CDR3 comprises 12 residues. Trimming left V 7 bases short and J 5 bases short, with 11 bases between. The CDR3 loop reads CSASFPNEKLFF. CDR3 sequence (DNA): TGCAGCGCATCCTTTCCCAATGAAAAACTGTTTTTT.

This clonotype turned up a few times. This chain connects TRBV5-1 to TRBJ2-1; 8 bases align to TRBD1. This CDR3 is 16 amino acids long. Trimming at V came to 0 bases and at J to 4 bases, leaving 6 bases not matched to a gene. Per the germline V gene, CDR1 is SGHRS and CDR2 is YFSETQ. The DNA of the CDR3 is TGCGCCAGCAGCTTGGCCGGGACAGGAGGTTACAATGAGCAGTTCTTC. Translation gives CASSLAGTGGYNEQFF.

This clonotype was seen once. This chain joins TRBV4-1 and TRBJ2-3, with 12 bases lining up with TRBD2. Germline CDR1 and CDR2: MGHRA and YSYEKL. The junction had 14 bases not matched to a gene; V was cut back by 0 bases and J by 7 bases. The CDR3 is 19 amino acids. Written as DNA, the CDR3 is TGCGCCAGCAGCCAAGACGTTTCTAGCGGGAGGGCCAATGAAAATACGCAGTATTTT. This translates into CASSQDVSSGRANENTQYF.

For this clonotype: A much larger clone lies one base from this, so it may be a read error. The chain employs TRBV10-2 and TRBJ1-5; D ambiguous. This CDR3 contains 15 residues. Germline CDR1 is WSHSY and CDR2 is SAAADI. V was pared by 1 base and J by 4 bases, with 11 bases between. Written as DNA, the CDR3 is TGCGCCAGCAGTGAGTTCAAGGTGGGGAATCAGCCCCAGCATTTT. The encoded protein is CASSEFKVGNQPQHF.

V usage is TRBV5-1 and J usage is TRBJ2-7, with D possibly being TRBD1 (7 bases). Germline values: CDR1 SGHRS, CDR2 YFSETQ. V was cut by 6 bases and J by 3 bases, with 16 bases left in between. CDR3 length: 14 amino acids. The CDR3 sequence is CASNQEGQFYEQYF. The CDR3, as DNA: TGCGCCAGCAACCAGGAGGGACAGTTCTACGAGCAGTACTTC.

CDR3 in DNA: TGTGCCAGCAGCGAGCAGGAAAACTATGGCTACACCTTC. Translated: CASSEQENYGYTF. The V gene is TRBV7-8, the J gene TRBJ1-2; unclear D gene. Trimming stripped 5 bases from V and 2 bases from J, with 9 bases between. The germline CDR1 and CDR2 sequences are SGHVS and FQNEAQ. The CDR3 sequence is 13 residues long.

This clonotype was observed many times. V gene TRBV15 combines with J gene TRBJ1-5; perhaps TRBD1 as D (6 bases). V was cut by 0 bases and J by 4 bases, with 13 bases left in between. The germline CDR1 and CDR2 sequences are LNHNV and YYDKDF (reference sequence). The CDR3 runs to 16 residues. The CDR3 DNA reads TGTGCCACCAGCAGAGATCGGGGCAGGGGTAATCAGCCCCAGCATTTT. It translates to CATSRDRGRGNQPQHF.

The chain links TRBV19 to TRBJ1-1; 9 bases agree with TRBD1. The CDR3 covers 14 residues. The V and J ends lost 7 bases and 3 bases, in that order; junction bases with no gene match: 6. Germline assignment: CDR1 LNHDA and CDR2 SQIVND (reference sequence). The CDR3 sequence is CASKARDRDTEAFF. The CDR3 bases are TGTGCCAGTAAGGCCCGGGACAGGGACACTGAAGCTTTCTTT.

CDR3: CASSVDVGELFF. DNA of the CDR3: TGTGCCAGCAGCGTAGACGTAGGGGAGCTGTTTTTT. The V gene is TRBV7-9, the J gene TRBJ2-2; D is unclear. This CDR3 comprises 12 residues. Trimming took off 5 bases at V and 8 bases at J, with 9 bases between the two ends. Germline V gives CDR1 SEHNR, CDR2 FQNEAQ (reference sequence).

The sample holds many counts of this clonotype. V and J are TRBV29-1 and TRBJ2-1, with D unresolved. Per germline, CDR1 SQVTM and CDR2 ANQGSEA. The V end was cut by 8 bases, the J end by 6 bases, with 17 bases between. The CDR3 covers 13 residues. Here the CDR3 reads CSSLGGPRNEQFF. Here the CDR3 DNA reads TGCAGCTCACTCGGTGGACCACGCAATGAGCAGTTCTTC.

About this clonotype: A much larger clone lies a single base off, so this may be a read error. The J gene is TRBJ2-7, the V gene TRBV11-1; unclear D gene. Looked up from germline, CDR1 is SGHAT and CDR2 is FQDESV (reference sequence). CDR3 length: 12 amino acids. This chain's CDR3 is CASSSAAYEQCF. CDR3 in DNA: TGTGCCAGCAGCTCAGCTGCCTACGAGCAGTGCTTC.

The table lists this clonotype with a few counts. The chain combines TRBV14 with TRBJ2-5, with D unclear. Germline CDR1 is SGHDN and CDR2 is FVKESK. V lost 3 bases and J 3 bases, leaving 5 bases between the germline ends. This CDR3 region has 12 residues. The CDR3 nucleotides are TGTGCCAGCAGCCATACGGAAGAGACCCAGTACTTC. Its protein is CASSHTEETQYF.

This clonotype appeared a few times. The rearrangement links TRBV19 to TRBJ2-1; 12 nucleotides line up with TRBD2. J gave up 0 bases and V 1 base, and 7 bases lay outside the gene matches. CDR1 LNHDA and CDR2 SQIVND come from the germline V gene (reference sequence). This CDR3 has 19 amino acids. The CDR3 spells CASSIGLAGAIRSYNEQFF. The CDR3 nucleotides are TGTGCCAGTAGTATAGGACTAGCGGGAGCGATTCGCTCCTACAATGAGCAGTTCTTC. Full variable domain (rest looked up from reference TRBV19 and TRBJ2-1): DGGITQSPKYLFRKEGQNVTLSCEQNLNHDAMYWYRQDPGQGLRLIYYSQIVNDFQKGDIAEGYSVSREKKESFPLTVTSAQKNPTAFYLCASSIGLAGAIRSYNEQFFGPGTRLTVL.

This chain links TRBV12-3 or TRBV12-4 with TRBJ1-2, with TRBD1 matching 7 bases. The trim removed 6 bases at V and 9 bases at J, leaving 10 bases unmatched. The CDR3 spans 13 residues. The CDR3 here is CASSPGTVLSYTF. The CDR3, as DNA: TGTGCCAGCAGCCCCGGGACAGTCTTGAGCTACACCTTC.

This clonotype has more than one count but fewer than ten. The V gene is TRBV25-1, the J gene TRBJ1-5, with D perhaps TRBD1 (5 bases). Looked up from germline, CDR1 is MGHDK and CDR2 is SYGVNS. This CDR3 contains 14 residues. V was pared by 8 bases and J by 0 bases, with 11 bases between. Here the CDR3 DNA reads TGTGCCAGCTCCAATCAGGGTAGCAATCAGCCCCAGCATTTT. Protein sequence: CASSNQGSNQPQHF.

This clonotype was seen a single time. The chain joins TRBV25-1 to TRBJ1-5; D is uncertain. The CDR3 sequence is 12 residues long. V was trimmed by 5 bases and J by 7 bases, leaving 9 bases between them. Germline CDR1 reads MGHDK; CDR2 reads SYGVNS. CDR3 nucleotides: TGTGCCAGCAGTCCGCTCCCCCAGCCCCAGCATTTT. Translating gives CASSPLPQPQHF.

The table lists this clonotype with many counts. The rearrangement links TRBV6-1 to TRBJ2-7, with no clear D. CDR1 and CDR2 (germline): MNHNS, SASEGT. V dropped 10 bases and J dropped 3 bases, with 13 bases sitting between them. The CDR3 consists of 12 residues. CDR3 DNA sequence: TGTGCCACATCTCGGCGGTACTACGAGCAGTACTTC. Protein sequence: CATSRRYYEQYF.

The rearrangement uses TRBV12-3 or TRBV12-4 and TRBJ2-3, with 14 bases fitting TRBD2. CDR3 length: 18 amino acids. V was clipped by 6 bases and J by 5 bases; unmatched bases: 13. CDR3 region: CASRLDLTSGGAQDTQYF. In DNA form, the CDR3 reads TGTGCCAGCAGACTAGACTTGACTAGCGGGGGGGCACAAGATACGCAGTATTTT.

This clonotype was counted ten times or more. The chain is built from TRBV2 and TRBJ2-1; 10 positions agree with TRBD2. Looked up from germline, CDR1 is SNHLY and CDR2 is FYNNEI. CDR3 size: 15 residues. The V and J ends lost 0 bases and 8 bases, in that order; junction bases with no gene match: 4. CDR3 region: CASSEAQRGGYEQFF. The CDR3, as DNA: TGTGCCAGCAGTGAAGCCCAGCGGGGGGGTTATGAGCAGTTCTTC.